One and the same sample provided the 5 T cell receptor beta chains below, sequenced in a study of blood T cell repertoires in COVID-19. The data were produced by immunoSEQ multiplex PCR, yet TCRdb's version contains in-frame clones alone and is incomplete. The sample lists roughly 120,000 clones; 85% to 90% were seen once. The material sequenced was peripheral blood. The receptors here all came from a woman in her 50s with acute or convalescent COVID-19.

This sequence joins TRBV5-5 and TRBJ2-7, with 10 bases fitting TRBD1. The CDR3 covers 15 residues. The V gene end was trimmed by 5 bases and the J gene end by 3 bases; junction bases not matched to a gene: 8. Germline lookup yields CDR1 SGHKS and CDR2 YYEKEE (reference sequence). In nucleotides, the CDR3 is TGTGCCAGCAGTCGCTCGGGACAGGGGATCTACGAGCAGTACTTC. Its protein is CASSRSGQGIYEQYF. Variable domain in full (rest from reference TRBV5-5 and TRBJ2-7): DAGVTQSPTHLIKTRGQQVTLRCSPISGHKSVSWYQQVLGQGPQFIFQYYEKEERGRGNFPDRFSARQFPNYSSELNVNALLLGDSALYLCASSRSGQGIYEQYFGPGTRLTVT.

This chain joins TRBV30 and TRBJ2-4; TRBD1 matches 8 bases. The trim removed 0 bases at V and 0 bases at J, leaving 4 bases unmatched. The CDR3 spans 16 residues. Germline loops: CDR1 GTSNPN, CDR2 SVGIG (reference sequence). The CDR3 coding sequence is TGTGCCTGGAGTGTGGACAGGGCCCTAGCCAAAAACATTCAGTACTTC. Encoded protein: CAWSVDRALAKNIQYF.

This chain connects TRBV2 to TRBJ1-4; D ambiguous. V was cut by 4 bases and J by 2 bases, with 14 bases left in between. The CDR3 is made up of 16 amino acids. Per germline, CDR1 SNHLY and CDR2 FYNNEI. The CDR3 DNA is TGTGCCAGCAGTGCCGGAGACCAGCGCACTAATGAAAAACTGTTTTTT. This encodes CASSAGDQRTNEKLFF.

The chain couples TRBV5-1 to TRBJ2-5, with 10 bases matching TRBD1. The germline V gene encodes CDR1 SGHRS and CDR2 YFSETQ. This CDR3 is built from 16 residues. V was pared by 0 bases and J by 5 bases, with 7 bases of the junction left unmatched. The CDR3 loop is CASSLGQGARVETQYF. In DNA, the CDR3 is TGCGCCAGCAGCTTGGGACAGGGGGCGCGCGTGGAGACCCAGTACTTC. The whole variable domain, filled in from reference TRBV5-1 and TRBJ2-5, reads KAGVTQTPRYLIKTRGQQVTLSCSPISGHRSVSWYQQTPGQGLQFLFEYFSETQRNKGNFPGRFSGRQFSNSRSEMNVSTLELGDSALYLCASSLGQGARVETQYFGPGTRLLVL.

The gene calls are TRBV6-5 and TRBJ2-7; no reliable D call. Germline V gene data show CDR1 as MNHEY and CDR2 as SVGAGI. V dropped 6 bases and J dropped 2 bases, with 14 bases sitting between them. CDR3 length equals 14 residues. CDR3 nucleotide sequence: TGTGCCAGCAGCCGGTCGATTGGTCCCTACGAGCAGTACTTC. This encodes CASSRSIGPYEQYF.